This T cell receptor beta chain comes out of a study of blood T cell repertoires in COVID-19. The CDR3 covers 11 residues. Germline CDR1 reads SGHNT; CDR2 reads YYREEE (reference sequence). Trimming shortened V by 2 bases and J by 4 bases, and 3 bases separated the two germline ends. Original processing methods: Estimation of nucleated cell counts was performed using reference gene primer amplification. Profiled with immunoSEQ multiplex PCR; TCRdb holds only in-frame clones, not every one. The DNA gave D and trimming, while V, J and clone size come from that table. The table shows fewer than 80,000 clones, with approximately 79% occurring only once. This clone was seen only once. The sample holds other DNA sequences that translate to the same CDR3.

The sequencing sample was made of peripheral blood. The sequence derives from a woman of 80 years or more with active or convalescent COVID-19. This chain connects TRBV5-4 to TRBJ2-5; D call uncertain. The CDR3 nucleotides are TGTGCCAGCAGCTTAGCAGAGACCCAGTACTTC. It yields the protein CASSLAETQYF.